One and the same sample provided the 15 T cell receptor beta chains below, sequenced in a study of blood T cell repertoires in COVID-19. The assay was immunoSEQ multiplex PCR, and TCRdb's table has in-frame clones only and misses some. The profile shows hundreds of thousands of clones, under 90% of them singletons. Material: peripheral blood. The receptors derive from a woman aged 30 to 39 with COVID-19, enrolled during active disease.

The rearrangement links TRBV19 to TRBJ2-7; 7 positions match TRBD1. The CDR3 loop spans 14 amino acids. With V trimmed by 3 bases and J by 3 bases, 5 bases remained unmatched. Germline V gene lookup returns CDR1 LNHDA and CDR2 SQIVND (reference sequence). CDR3 amino acids: CASSMGTVFYEQYF. The CDR3 DNA sequence: TGTGCCAGTAGTATGGGGACAGTTTTCTACGAGCAGTACTTC.

This chain joins TRBV18 and TRBJ1-2, with 7 positions matching TRBD1. Germline V CDR1 and CDR2: KGHSH, LQKENI. V trimming: 5 bases; J trimming: 3 bases; junction bases outside the gene matches: 9. The CDR3 totals 15 residues. DNA of the CDR3: TGTGCCAGCTCATCTTCAGCCGGGACAGACTATGGCTACACCTTC. Protein product: CASSSSAGTDYGYTF.

This sequence joins TRBV30 and TRBJ1-1; D is perhaps TRBD1 (6 bases). V was pared by 6 bases and J by 2 bases, with 22 bases between. Germline V gene data show CDR1 as GTSNPN and CDR2 as SVGIG (reference sequence). This CDR3 comprises 16 residues. The CDR3 protein is CACSGVPSQGNTEAFF. The CDR3 DNA reads as TGTGCCTGTTCAGGGGTGCCGTCGCAGGGCAACACTGAAGCTTTCTTT.

This clone has more than one count but fewer than ten. V usage is TRBV18 and J usage is TRBJ1-1; 12 bases line up with TRBD1. Unmatched junction bases numbered 5, after V lost 3 bases and J lost 3 bases. This CDR3 region has 16 residues. The V gene's germline CDR1 is KGHSH and CDR2 LQKENI. The CDR3 DNA reads TGTGCCAGCTCACCTGGGACAGGGGGCATGGACACTGAAGCTTTCTTT. This codes for CASSPGTGGMDTEAFF.

The genes are TRBV6-2 or TRBV6-3 and TRBJ1-1; no clear D. CDR1 and CDR2 (germline): MNHEY, SVGEGT. The CDR3 extends over 15 amino acids. The V end lost 0 bases, the J end lost 0 bases, and 8 bases lay between the germline ends. The DNA for the CDR3 is TGTGCCAGCAGTTACTCATGGAGGATGAACACTGAAGCTTTCTTT. It translates to CASSYSWRMNTEAFF.

The rearrangement links TRBV5-6 to TRBJ1-1, with D tentatively TRBD1 (5 bases). Germline values: CDR1 SGHDT, CDR2 YYEEEE. V lost 0 bases, J lost 1 base, and 10 bases lay in between. This CDR3 spans 15 amino acids. CDR3 nucleotide sequence: TGTGCCAGCAGCTTGGTGTCGGGGGAGAACACTGAAGCTTTCTTT. It is translated as CASSLVSGENTEAFF.

The chain has TRBV6-2 or TRBV6-3 and TRBJ1-3, with D tentatively TRBD1 (6 bases). The CDR3 has 15 residues. The V gene lost 5 bases and the J gene lost 4 bases, with 15 bases spanning the gap. Germline CDR1 reads MNHEY; CDR2 reads SVGEGT. The chain's CDR3 is CASSPLTGQGNTIYF. The CDR3 DNA reads TGTGCCAGCAGTCCCCTGACAGGACAAGGAAACACCATATATTTT.

V gene TRBV30 combines with J gene TRBJ1-4, with 7 bases matching TRBD1. Germline V CDR1 and CDR2: GTSNPN, SVGIG (reference sequence). The V segment lost 2 bases and the J segment 2 bases; nucleotides outside the gene matches: 5. The CDR3 totals 15 residues. The CDR3 nucleotides are TGTGCCTGGAGTTCGCAACAGGGGACTAATGAAAAACTGTTTTTT. The encoded protein is CAWSSQQGTNEKLFF.

This chain links TRBV5-1 with TRBJ2-5; 8 nucleotides line up with TRBD2. In germline, CDR1 is SGHRS, CDR2 YFSETQ. This CDR3 spans 14 amino acids. Trimming removed 4 bases from V and 2 bases from J; junction bases left unmatched: 4. CDR3: CASSAVAGQETQYF. As DNA, the CDR3 is TGCGCCAGCAGCGCCGTAGCGGGACAAGAGACCCAGTACTTC.

The chain uses TRBV6-5 and TRBJ1-6; TRBD1 aligns across 7 bases. The length of the CDR3 is 15 residues. Germline V CDR1 and CDR2: MNHEY, SVGAGI. Losses at the gene ends were 4 bases for V and 5 bases for J; bases not matched to a gene: 5. In nucleotides, the CDR3 is TGTGCCAGCAGTTTAGGGACAGCTAATAATTCACCCCTCCACTTT. Protein sequence: CASSLGTANNSPLHF.

The rearrangement joins TRBV5-1 to TRBJ2-3; TRBD2 matches 11 bases. Looked up from germline, CDR1 is SGHRS and CDR2 is YFSETQ. The CDR3 sequence is 15 residues long. After removal of 2 bases from V and 1 base from J, the junction contained 0 bases not matched to a gene. In DNA form, the CDR3 reads TGCGCCAGCAGCTTTAGCGGGGGGGGCACAGATACGCAGTATTTT. Encoded protein: CASSFSGGGTDTQYF.

This clone is a singleton in its sample. The chain uses TRBV19 and TRBJ2-2, with unresolved D. The CDR3 spans 13 residues. Germline V gives CDR1 LNHDA, CDR2 SQIVND (reference sequence). Trimming removed 6 bases from V and 7 bases from J, with 12 bases in between. The CDR3 nucleotides read TGTGCCAGTAGCCCGACCCGAGGCGGGGAGCTGTTTTTT. This translates into CASSPTRGGELFF.

The CDR3 loop reads CASSDPTSGGRYNEQFF. In DNA, the CDR3 is TGTGCCAGCAGTGACCCGACTAGCGGGGGCCGTTACAATGAGCAGTTCTTC. The rearrangement links TRBV2 to TRBJ2-1, with 12 bases fitting TRBD2. CDR3 length: 17 residues. Unmatched junction bases numbered 7, after V lost 3 bases and J lost 4 bases. In germline, CDR1 is SNHLY, CDR2 FYNNEI.

The chain employs TRBV10-3 and TRBJ1-3, with D maybe TRBD1 (5 bases). V dropped 3 bases and J dropped 0 bases, with 12 bases sitting between them. The CDR3 runs 16 residues. Germline lookup yields CDR1 ENHRY and CDR2 SYGVKD. The DNA for the CDR3 is TGTGCCATCAGTGATCGAGGACAAGGCTCTGGAAACACCATATATTTT. It codes for CAISDRGQGSGNTIYF.

V and J are TRBV19 and TRBJ2-7; 12 bases align to TRBD2. V was clipped by 7 bases and J by 2 bases; unmatched bases: 3. Germline V gene lookup returns CDR1 LNHDA and CDR2 SQIVND (reference sequence). The CDR3 consists of 14 residues. The CDR3 loop is CASKPSGGAYEQYF. For the CDR3, the DNA is TGTGCCAGTAAACCTAGCGGGGGGGCCTACGAGCAGTACTTC.